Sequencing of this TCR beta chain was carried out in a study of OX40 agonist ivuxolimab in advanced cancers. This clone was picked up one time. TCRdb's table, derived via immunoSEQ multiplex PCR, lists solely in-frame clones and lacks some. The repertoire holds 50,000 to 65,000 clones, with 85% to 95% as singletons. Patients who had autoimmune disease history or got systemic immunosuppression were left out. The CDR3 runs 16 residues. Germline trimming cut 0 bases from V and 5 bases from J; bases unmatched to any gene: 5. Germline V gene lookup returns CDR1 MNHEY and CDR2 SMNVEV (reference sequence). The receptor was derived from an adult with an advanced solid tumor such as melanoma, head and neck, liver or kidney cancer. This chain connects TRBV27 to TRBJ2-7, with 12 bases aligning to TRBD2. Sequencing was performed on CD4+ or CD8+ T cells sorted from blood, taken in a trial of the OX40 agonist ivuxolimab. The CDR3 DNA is TGTGCCAGCAGTTTATCCCTAGCGGGAGGGCCGGACGAGCAGTACTTC. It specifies CASSLSLAGGPDEQYF.